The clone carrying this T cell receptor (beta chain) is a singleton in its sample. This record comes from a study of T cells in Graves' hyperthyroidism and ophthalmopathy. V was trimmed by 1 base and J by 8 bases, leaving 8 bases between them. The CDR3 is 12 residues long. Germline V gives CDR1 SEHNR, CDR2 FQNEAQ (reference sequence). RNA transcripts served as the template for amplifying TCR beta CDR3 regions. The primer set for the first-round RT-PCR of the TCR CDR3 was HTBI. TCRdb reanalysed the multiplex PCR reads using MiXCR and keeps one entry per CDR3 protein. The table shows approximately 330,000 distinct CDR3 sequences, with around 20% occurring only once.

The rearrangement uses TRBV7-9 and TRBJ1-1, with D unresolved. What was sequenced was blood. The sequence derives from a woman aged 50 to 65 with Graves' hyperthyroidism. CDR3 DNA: TGTGCCAGCAGCTTAGGGACCTTGGAAGCTTTCTTT. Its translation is CASSLGTLEAFF.